The T cell receptor (beta chain) under discussion was sequenced for a study of T cells expressing NK-cell markers. Study at large: Sequencing of TCR beta repertoires drew on sorted CD3+CD56+NKG2C+, CD3+CD56+NKG2C- and CD3+CD56-NKG2C+ T cells. There were seven HCMV-seropositive donors and one seronegative donor among the eight sequenced.

Germline V gene lookup returns CDR1 DFQATT and CDR2 SNEGSKA (reference sequence). The CDR3 loop spans 14 amino acids. Template switching by 5'RACE with UMIs generated the TCR beta cDNA. TCRdb reprocessed the 5' RACE reads and stores each CDR3 protein as one record, lacking DNA. This sample lists hundreds of thousands of distinct CDR3 sequences; its ten largest clones have 6% to 8%. The sequence was collected from a woman aged 18-69 years in good health. Specimen: blood T cells: a sorted CD56 or NKG2C T cell subset, CD4+ or CD8+ T cells, or bulk PBMC T cells (not recorded which). The chain uses TRBV20-1 and TRBJ1-2. The CDR3 spells CSARRGATNYGYTF.